This T cell receptor beta chain is drawn from a study of OX40 agonist ivuxolimab in advanced cancers. Study overall: Recorded diagnoses for dose-escalation patients were hepatocellular carcinoma, melanoma, renal cell or head and neck cancer.

Findings of the study overall: The authors did not determine the antigen specificity of the expanded peripheral T cells.

Profiled with immunoSEQ multiplex PCR; TCRdb holds only in-frame clones, not every one. The table has approximately 20,000 clones, more than 75% seen once. Patients were ineligible given autoimmune disease history or systemic immunosuppression. Germline values: CDR1 LGHNA, CDR2 YNFKEQ. The CDR3 is 13 amino acids. Between the trimmed V and J ends, which lost 6 bases and 0 bases, there was a span of 9 bases. Notes on this clone: Its antigen is not known.

The chain combines TRBV4-2 with TRBJ2-7, with no clear D. The source of this sequence is an adult with an advanced solid tumor such as melanoma, head and neck, liver or kidney cancer. This material consisted of CD4+ or CD8+ T cells sorted from blood, taken in a trial of the OX40 agonist ivuxolimab. Here the CDR3 DNA reads TGTGCCAGCAGAGCGACGGCCTCCTACGAGCAGTACTTC. Translating gives CASRATASYEQYF.